A single sample is the source of the 31 T cell receptor beta chains below, sequenced in a study of neurological immune-mediated disorders. TCRdb recomputed calls from the 5' RACE reads with MiXCR, one row per CDR3 protein. The sample lists tens of thousands of distinct CDR3 sequences, roughly 15% occurring once. Sequencing was carried out using CD4+ T cells from blood. The receptor source for this set is a woman in her sixties or seventies with HTLV-1-associated myelopathy (HAM/TSP).

This clonotype is a singleton in its sample. The chain combines TRBV20-1 with TRBJ2-1; 9 bases map to TRBD1. V was pared by 2 bases and J by 9 bases, with 11 bases of the junction left unmatched. The germline gives CDR1 DFQATT, CDR2 SNEGSKA (reference sequence). This CDR3 region has 15 residues. The CDR3 is CSARMLGQGGGEQFF. CDR3 nucleotide sequence: TGCAGTGCTAGAATGTTGGGACAGGGAGGAGGTGAGCAGTTCTTC.

This clonotype was observed many times. The rearrangement joins TRBV20-1 to TRBJ2-3; 9 bases align to TRBD2. Per the germline V gene, CDR1 is DFQATT and CDR2 is SNEGSKA (reference sequence). There are 16 residues in the CDR3. J lost 1 base, V lost 5 bases, and 10 bases had no gene match. This CDR3 is CSAAFGAGGGTDTQYF. In DNA, the CDR3 is TGCAGTGCTGCCTTCGGAGCGGGGGGAGGCACAGATACGCAGTATTTT.

This clonotype was seen many times. The chain couples TRBV27 to TRBJ1-2; TRBD1 aligns across 7 bases. The trim removed 8 bases at V and 5 bases at J, leaving 11 bases unmatched. The CDR3 consists of 14 residues. Per germline, CDR1 MNHEY and CDR2 SMNVEV (reference sequence). The CDR3 sequence: CASGPHDRVYGYTF. CDR3 coding DNA: TGTGCCAGCGGACCCCACGACAGGGTGTATGGCTACACCTTC.

There are many counts of this clonotype. The chain links TRBV5-1 to TRBJ2-1; D possibly uses TRBD1 or TRBD2 (5 bases each). In germline, CDR1 is SGHRS, CDR2 YFSETQ. The CDR3 has 16 residues. V lost 5 bases to trimming and J lost 5 bases, with 20 bases between them. CDR3 DNA sequence: TGCGCCAGCAGTCCGGGGCGGACCAACGGGGACAATGAGCAGTTCTTC. Its translation is CASSPGRTNGDNEQFF.

This clonotype was observed many times. The CDR3 region is CASSQADRNYGYTF. CDR3 coding DNA: TGTGCCAGCAGCCAGGCCGACAGGAACTATGGCTACACCTTC. The rearrangement links TRBV3-1 to TRBJ1-2; TRBD1 is a possible D gene (6 bases). The V and J ends lost 3 bases and 2 bases respectively, with 10 bases between them. The CDR3 spans 14 residues. Germline values: CDR1 LGHDT, CDR2 YNNKEL (reference sequence). Full variable domain (rest looked up from reference TRBV3-1 and TRBJ1-2): DTAVSQTPKYLVTQMGNDKSIKCEQNLGHDTMYWYKQDSKKFLKIMFSYNNKELIINETVPNRFSPKSPDKAHLNLHINSLELGDSAVYFCASSQADRNYGYTFGSGTRLTVV.

There are many counts of this clonotype. The chain is built from TRBV2 and TRBJ2-2; D ambiguous. The CDR3 contains 14 residues. Trimming took off 4 bases at V and 3 bases at J, with 9 bases between the two ends. Germline CDR1 SNHLY, CDR2 FYNNEI. The CDR3 protein is CASSVQMDTGELFF. The CDR3 bases are TGTGCCAGCAGTGTGCAGATGGACACCGGGGAGCTGTTTTTT.

Many counts were recorded for this clonotype. This chain's CDR3 is CASSLVLAGGSDTQYF. As DNA, the CDR3 is TGCGCCAGCAGCTTGGTACTAGCGGGGGGGTCAGATACGCAGTATTTT. The chain uses TRBV5-1 and TRBJ2-3; the match to TRBD2 covers 13 bases. V shed 0 bases and J 4 bases; nucleotides not matched to a gene: 2. The CDR3 runs to 16 residues. Per germline, CDR1 SGHRS and CDR2 YFSETQ.

The table lists this clonotype with many counts. The gene calls are TRBV6-2 or TRBV6-3 and TRBJ2-7; 10 bases map to TRBD1. V lost 2 bases to trimming and J lost 7 bases; unmatched junction nucleotides: 14. Looked up from germline, CDR1 is MNHEY and CDR2 is SVGEGT. The CDR3 sequence is 17 residues long. CDR3 sequence: CASSYLLPGQGTGEQYF. CDR3 nucleotides: TGTGCCAGCAGTTACCTTCTCCCGGGACAGGGGACGGGTGAGCAGTACTTC.

This clonotype was picked up many times. The rearrangement uses TRBV7-6 and TRBJ2-7; the D gene could be TRBD1 or TRBD2 (5 bases each). Trimming removed 5 bases at V and 6 bases at J, with 14 bases between. This CDR3 spans 13 amino acids. Per germline, CDR1 SGHVS and CDR2 FNYEAQ. CDR3 in amino acids: CASSPGARREQYF. The CDR3 DNA is TGTGCCAGCAGCCCCGGGGCCCGCCGCGAGCAGTACTTC.

The genes are TRBV7-9 and TRBJ1-2; TRBD1 might be the D (5 bases). The CDR3 is made up of 14 amino acids. V was clipped by 3 bases and J by 4 bases, with 12 bases between them. Per germline, CDR1 SEHNR and CDR2 FQNEAQ (reference sequence). The chain's CDR3 is CASSFGPGGYGYTF. CDR3 nucleotides: TGTGCCAGCAGCTTCGGGCCCGGGGGCTATGGCTACACCTTC. Filled out from reference TRBV7-9 and TRBJ1-2, the complete variable domain reads DTGVSQNPRHKITKRGQNVTFRCDPISEHNRLYWYRQTLGQGPEFLTYFQNEAQLEKSRLLSDRFSAERPKGSFSTLEIQRTEQGDSAMYLCASSFGPGGYGYTFGSGTRLTVV.

This clonotype was seen only a few times. As DNA, the CDR3 is TGCAGTGCTAGTCCGACAGGGGGAGGGGGCTACACCTTC. Its protein is CSASPTGGGGYTF. The chain combines TRBV20-1 with TRBJ1-2; 9 nucleotides agree with TRBD1. The CDR3 is 13 amino acids. The V and J ends lost 3 bases and 8 bases, in that order; junction bases with no gene match: 7. Germline assignment: CDR1 DFQATT and CDR2 SNEGSKA (reference sequence).

In its sample, this clonotype was seen many times. The chain employs TRBV6-5 and TRBJ1-1, with D unresolved. CDR3 length: 14 residues. Germline V gene lookup returns CDR1 MNHEY and CDR2 SVGAGI. V was pared by 5 bases and J by 3 bases, with 13 bases between. CDR3 nucleotides: TGTGCCAGCAGTCGGAACCCCCTTCACACTGAAGCTTTCTTT. Its protein product is CASSRNPLHTEAFF.

This clonotype has a count of ten or more. The chain carries TRBV2 and TRBJ2-2, with a possible D match to TRBD2 (5 bases). Trimming took 4 bases from V and 3 from J, leaving 24 bases between them. Germline-derived CDR1 and CDR2 are SNHLY and FYNNEI. This CDR3 has 19 residues. As DNA, the CDR3 is TGTGCCAGCAGTGTATCGAGGGCCCCCTTGACGAGGGACACCGGGGAGCTGTTTTTT. Translated, it gives CASSVSRAPLTRDTGELFF. The complete variable domain, with remaining parts taken from reference TRBV2 and TRBJ2-2, reads EPEVTQTPSHQVTQMGQEVILRCVPISNHLYFYWYRQILGQKVEFLVSFYNNEISEKSEIFDDQFSVERPDGSNFTLKIRSTKLEDSAMYFCASSVSRAPLTRDTGELFFGEGSRLTVL.

The V and J genes are TRBV30 and TRBJ2-3; TRBD2 is a possible D gene (6 bases). Trimming pared 5 bases from V and 1 base from J, leaving 13 bases between. This CDR3 has 14 amino acids. Germline V gives CDR1 GTSNPN, CDR2 SVGIG (reference sequence). CDR3 sequence (DNA): TGTGCCTGGTCGGCCGGGGGAGGCACAGATACGCAGTATTTT. It translates to CAWSAGGGTDTQYF. The full variable domain, its missing parts supplied by reference TRBV30 and TRBJ2-3, is SQTIHQWPATLVQPVGSPLSLECTVEGTSNPNLYWYRQAAGRGLQLLFYSVGIGQISSEVPQNLSASRPQDRQFILSSKKLLLSDSGFYLCAWSAGGGTDTQYFGPGTRLTVL.

This clonotype was counted many times. The chain links TRBV20-1 to TRBJ2-7; no clear D. The CDR3 loop spans 12 amino acids. Trimming cost V 3 bases and J 2 bases, with 8 bases left between them. CDR1 DFQATT and CDR2 SNEGSKA come from the germline V gene (reference sequence). CDR3 in amino acids: CSASADTYEQYF. In DNA, the CDR3 is TGCAGTGCTAGCGCTGATACCTACGAGCAGTACTTC.

The V and J genes are TRBV5-6 and TRBJ1-4; D is possibly TRBD1 (5 bases). This CDR3 region has 15 residues. Per the germline V gene, CDR1 is SGHDT and CDR2 is YYEEEE. V dropped 6 bases and J dropped 6 bases, with 18 bases sitting between them. In nucleotides, the CDR3 is TGTGCCAGCAACCCGTTGGGGGGGGAGGATGAAAAACTGTTTTTT. Encoded protein: CASNPLGGEDEKLFF.

In its sample, this clonotype was seen many times. V and J are TRBV5-1 and TRBJ1-1; 11 nucleotides match TRBD1. Germline loops: CDR1 SGHRS, CDR2 YFSETQ. This CDR3 spans 17 amino acids. The ends lost 2 bases at V and 1 base at J; junction bases unmatched: 7. The CDR3 spells CASSLYRDRGKNTEAFF. CDR3 coding DNA: TGCGCCAGCAGCTTATACCGGGACAGGGGGAAGAACACTGAAGCTTTCTTT.

This clonotype has at least ten counts. The CDR3 DNA reads TGCAGCGTTGAGAGGGGAACCTACAATGAGCAGTTCTTC. It yields the protein CSVERGTYNEQFF. The V call is TRBV29-1, the J call TRBJ2-1, with D possibly called TRBD1 or TRBD2 (5 bases each). V dropped 3 bases and J dropped 2 bases, with 8 bases sitting between them. Germline CDR1 SQVTM, CDR2 ANQGSEA. This CDR3 comprises 13 residues.

Many counts were recorded for this clonotype. The V gene is TRBV12-3 or TRBV12-4, the J gene TRBJ2-1; D call uncertain. The V end was cut by 1 base, the J end by 0 bases, with 7 bases between. This CDR3 contains 15 residues. The CDR3 region has the DNA TGTGCCAGCAGTTTAGTCCGAACCTCCTACAATGAGCAGTTCTTC. This sequence encodes CASSLVRTSYNEQFF.

V and J are TRBV2 and TRBJ2-1; D possibly corresponds to TRBD2 (7 bases). Germline lookup yields CDR1 SNHLY and CDR2 FYNNEI. V shed 4 bases and J shed 0 bases, with 13 bases lying between them. This CDR3 is built from 16 residues. The CDR3 DNA reads TGTGCCAGCAGTGTATGGGGGGGGCACTCCTACAATGAGCAGTTCTTC. It encodes CASSVWGGHSYNEQFF.

The sample holds many counts of this clonotype. CDR3 coding DNA: TGCAGTGCCCTACTAGCGGGGCGCACAGATACGCAGTATTTT. Amino acids: CSALLAGRTDTQYF. This sequence joins TRBV20-1 and TRBJ2-3, with 10 nucleotides matching TRBD2. The CDR3 is made up of 14 amino acids. The V gene end was trimmed by 6 bases and the J gene end by 1 base; junction bases not matched to a gene: 4. Germline CDR1 DFQATT, CDR2 SNEGSKA (reference sequence).

In this sample, this clonotype turned up many times. The rearrangement joins TRBV18 to TRBJ2-7, with D perhaps assigned TRBD1 or TRBD2 (5 bases each). V lost 1 base and J 3 bases, leaving 10 bases between the germline ends. Germline V gene data show CDR1 as KGHSH and CDR2 as LQKENI. The CDR3 has 14 amino acids. In DNA form, the CDR3 reads TGTGCCAGCTCACCACGTGGGGACGTCTACGAGCAGTACTTC. Its protein product is CASSPRGDVYEQYF.

This clonotype was detected many times. The V and J genes are TRBV7-8 and TRBJ1-4; TRBD1 might be the D (5 bases). CDR1 and CDR2 from the germline V gene are SGHVS and FQNEAQ. The V gene lost 5 bases and the J gene lost 7 bases, with 14 bases spanning the gap. The CDR3 loop spans 14 amino acids. The CDR3 region has the DNA TGTGCCAGCAGCGTATCCAGGGTGGCTGAAAAACTGTTTTTT. Residues: CASSVSRVAEKLFF.

This clonotype showed up many times. CDR3: CASRLTGGTSGANVLTF. In DNA form, the CDR3 reads TGTGCCAGCAGACTAACTGGGGGAACCTCTGGGGCCAACGTCCTGACTTTC. The chain carries TRBV6-5 and TRBJ2-6; D tentatively fits TRBD1 or TRBD2 (5 bases each). Germline-derived CDR1 and CDR2 are MNHEY and SVGAGI. This CDR3 has 17 amino acids. V lost 6 bases to trimming and J lost 0 bases, with 15 bases between them.

This clonotype was detected many times. This chain uses TRBV2 with TRBJ2-7; TRBD2 is a possible D gene (5 bases). Germline V gene data show CDR1 as SNHLY and CDR2 as FYNNEI. This CDR3 region has 15 residues. The ends were cut back, 3 bases at V and 3 bases at J, with 15 bases in the middle. The CDR3 nucleotides read TGTGCCAGCAGTGAGTTGGGAGTGGATATCTACGAGCAGTACTTC. Translating it yields CASSELGVDIYEQYF.

This clonotype was observed at least ten times. This rearrangement joins TRBV5-1 to TRBJ2-1, with 10 bases that match TRBD2. Germline V gene sequence: CDR1 SGHRS, CDR2 YFSETQ. CDR3 size: 16 residues. After removal of 6 bases from V and 0 bases from J, the junction contained 6 bases not matched to a gene. The CDR3 loop reads CASTLAGVPSYNEQFF. The CDR3, as DNA: TGCGCCAGCACGCTAGCGGGGGTCCCCTCCTACAATGAGCAGTTCTTC.

This clonotype was seen many times. The rearrangement links TRBV6-6 to TRBJ1-3, with D perhaps matching TRBD1 (5 bases). Trimming took 0 bases from V and 0 from J, leaving 9 bases between them. The CDR3 runs 16 residues. Germline CDR1 is MNHNY and CDR2 is SVGAGI (reference sequence). The chain's CDR3 is CASSYSDTASGNTIYF. CDR3 nucleotides: TGTGCCAGCAGTTACTCGGACACCGCCTCTGGAAACACCATATATTTT.

This clonotype came up many times. V usage is TRBV11-3 and J usage is TRBJ2-3; no definite D call. The length of the CDR3 is 12 residues. CDR1 and CDR2 (germline): SGHNT, YENEEA. V shed 5 bases and J shed 2 bases, with 5 bases lying between them. This chain's CDR3 is CASSLTTDTQYF. The CDR3 nucleotides read TGTGCCAGCAGCCTTACCACAGATACGCAGTATTTT.

This clonotype was seen ten or more times. This chain uses TRBV30 with TRBJ2-2, with 8 nucleotides matching TRBD1. Germline V gives CDR1 GTSNPN, CDR2 SVGIG (reference sequence). The V segment lost 4 bases and the J segment 2 bases; nucleotides outside the gene matches: 0. The CDR3 consists of 13 residues. The CDR3 region has the DNA TGTGCCTGGACAGGGGGCAACACCGGGGAGCTGTTTTTT. Its protein is CAWTGGNTGELFF.

This chain connects TRBV5-1 to TRBJ2-7, with D perhaps matching TRBD1 (6 bases). This CDR3 comprises 14 residues. Germline V gives CDR1 SGHRS, CDR2 YFSETQ. V lost 2 bases and J 1 base, leaving 10 bases between the germline ends. The CDR3 sequence is CASSFGRGSYEQYF. DNA of the CDR3: TGCGCCAGCAGCTTCGGCAGGGGATCCTACGAGCAGTACTTC.

Only a few counts were recorded for this clonotype. CDR3 bases: TGTGCCAGCAGCCTACGACTAGCGGGGCCTAGCACAGATACGCAGTATTTT. It codes for CASSLRLAGPSTDTQYF. The rearrangement uses TRBV11-1 and TRBJ2-3, with 11 bases that match TRBD2. V shed 5 bases, J shed 0 bases, and the junction held 7 bases outside the gene matches. CDR1 is SGHAT, CDR2 FQDESV, per germline (reference sequence). The CDR3 runs to 17 residues. The whole variable domain, filled in from reference TRBV11-1 and TRBJ2-3, reads EAEVAQSPRYKITEKSQAVAFWCDPISGHATLYWYRQILGQGPELLVQFQDESVVDDSQLPKDRFSAERLKGVDSTLKIQPAELGDSAMYLCASSLRLAGPSTDTQYFGPGTRLTVL.